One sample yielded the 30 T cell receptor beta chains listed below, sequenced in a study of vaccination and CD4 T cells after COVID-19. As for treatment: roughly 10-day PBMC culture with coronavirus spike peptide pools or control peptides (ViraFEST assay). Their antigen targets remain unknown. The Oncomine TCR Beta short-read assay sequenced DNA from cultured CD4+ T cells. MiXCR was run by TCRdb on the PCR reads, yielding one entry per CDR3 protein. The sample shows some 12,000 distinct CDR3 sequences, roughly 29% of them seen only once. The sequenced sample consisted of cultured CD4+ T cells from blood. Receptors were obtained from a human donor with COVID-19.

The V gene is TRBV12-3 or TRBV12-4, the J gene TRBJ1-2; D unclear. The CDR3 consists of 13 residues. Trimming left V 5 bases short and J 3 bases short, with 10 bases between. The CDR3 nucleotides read TGTGCCAGCAGTCCAGGCCGGTACTATGGCTACACCTTC. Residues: CASSPGRYYGYTF.

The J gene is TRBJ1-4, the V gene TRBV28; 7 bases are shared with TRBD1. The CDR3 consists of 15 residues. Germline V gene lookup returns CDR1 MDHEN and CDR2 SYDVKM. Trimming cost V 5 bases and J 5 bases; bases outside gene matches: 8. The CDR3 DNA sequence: TGTGCCAGCAGTCATTCAGGGGGGGTAAATGAAAAACTGTTTTTT. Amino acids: CASSHSGGVNEKLFF.

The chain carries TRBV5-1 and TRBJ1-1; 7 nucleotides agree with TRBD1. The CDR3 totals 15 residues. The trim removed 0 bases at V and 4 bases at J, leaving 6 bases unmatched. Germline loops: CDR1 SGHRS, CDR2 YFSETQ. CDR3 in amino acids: CASSLGGQRSTEAFF. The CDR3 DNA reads TGCGCCAGCAGCTTGGGGGGACAGCGGAGCACTGAAGCTTTCTTT.

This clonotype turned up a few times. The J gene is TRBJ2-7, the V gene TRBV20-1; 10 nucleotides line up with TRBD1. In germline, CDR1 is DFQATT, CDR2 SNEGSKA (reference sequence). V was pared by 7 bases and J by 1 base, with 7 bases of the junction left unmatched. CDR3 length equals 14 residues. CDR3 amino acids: CSGTGGSWSYEQYF. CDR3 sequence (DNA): TGCAGTGGGACAGGGGGAAGCTGGTCCTACGAGCAGTACTTC.

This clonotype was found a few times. The CDR3 loop is CSARVAGSTDTQYF. The CDR3 nucleotides read TGCAGTGCTAGAGTTGCGGGGAGCACAGATACGCAGTATTTT. The chain uses TRBV20-1 and TRBJ2-3; a weak D match, TRBD2 (6 bases). Trimming shortened V by 1 base and J by 0 bases, and 8 bases separated the two germline ends. The CDR3 is 14 residues long. Germline V gene lookup returns CDR1 DFQATT and CDR2 SNEGSKA (reference sequence).

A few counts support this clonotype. The CDR3 protein is CSAGDLKETQYF. CDR3 nucleotide sequence: TGCAGTGCTGGGGACTTAAAAGAGACCCAGTACTTC. The rearrangement uses TRBV20-1 and TRBJ2-5; the D gene is possibly TRBD2 (6 bases). This CDR3 has 12 amino acids. With 5 bases removed from V and 3 bases from J, the gap between germline ends came to 10 bases. Per germline, CDR1 DFQATT and CDR2 SNEGSKA (reference sequence).

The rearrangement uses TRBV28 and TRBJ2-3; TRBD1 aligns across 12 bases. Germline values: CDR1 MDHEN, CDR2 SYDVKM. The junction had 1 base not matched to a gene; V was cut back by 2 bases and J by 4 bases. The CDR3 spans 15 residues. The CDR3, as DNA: TGTGCCAGCAGTTTAGGGACAGGGGGCCCAGATACGCAGTATTTT. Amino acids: CASSLGTGGPDTQYF. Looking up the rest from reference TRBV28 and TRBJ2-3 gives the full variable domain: DVKVTQSSRYLVKRTGEKVFLECVQDMDHENMFWYRQDPGLGLRLIYFSYDVKMKEKGDIPEGYSVSREKKERFSLILESASTNQTSMYLCASSLGTGGPDTQYFGPGTRLTVL.

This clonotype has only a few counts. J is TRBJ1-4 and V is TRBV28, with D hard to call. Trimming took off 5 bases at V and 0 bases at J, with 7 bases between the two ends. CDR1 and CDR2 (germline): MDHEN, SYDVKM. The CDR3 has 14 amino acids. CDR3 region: CASSVHSTNEKLFF. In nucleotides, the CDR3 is TGTGCCAGCAGTGTCCACTCAACTAATGAAAAACTGTTTTTT. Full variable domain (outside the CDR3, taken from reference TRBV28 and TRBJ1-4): DVKVTQSSRYLVKRTGEKVFLECVQDMDHENMFWYRQDPGLGLRLIYFSYDVKMKEKGDIPEGYSVSREKKERFSLILESASTNQTSMYLCASSVHSTNEKLFFGSGTQLSVL.

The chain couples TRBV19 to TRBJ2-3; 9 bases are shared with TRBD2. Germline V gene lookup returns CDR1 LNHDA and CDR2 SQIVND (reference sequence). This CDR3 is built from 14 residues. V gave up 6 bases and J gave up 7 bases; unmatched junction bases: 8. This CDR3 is CASRQSRGGYTQYF. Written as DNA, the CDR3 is TGTGCCAGTAGACAGTCGCGGGGGGGCTATACGCAGTATTTT. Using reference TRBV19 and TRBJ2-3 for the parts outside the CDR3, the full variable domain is DGGITQSPKYLFRKEGQNVTLSCEQNLNHDAMYWYRQDPGQGLRLIYYSQIVNDFQKGDIAEGYSVSREKKESFPLTVTSAQKNPTAFYLCASRQSRGGYTQYFGPGTRLTVL.

The DNA for the CDR3 is TGTGCCAGCAGTTCCAGGGGACAGGGCCCAAAAAATGAGCAGTTCTTC. Translating it yields CASSSRGQGPKNEQFF. The chain is built from TRBV12-3 or TRBV12-4 and TRBJ2-1; 9 bases are shared with TRBD1. With 4 bases clipped from V and 7 bases from J, the junction kept 11 bases outside the gene matches. There are 16 residues in the CDR3.

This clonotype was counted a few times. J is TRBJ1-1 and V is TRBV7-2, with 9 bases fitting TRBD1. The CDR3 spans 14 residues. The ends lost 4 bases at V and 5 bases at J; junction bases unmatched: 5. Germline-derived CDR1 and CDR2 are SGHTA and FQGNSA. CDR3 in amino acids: CASSWGQGGTEAFF. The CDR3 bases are TGTGCCAGCAGCTGGGGACAGGGTGGAACTGAAGCTTTCTTT.

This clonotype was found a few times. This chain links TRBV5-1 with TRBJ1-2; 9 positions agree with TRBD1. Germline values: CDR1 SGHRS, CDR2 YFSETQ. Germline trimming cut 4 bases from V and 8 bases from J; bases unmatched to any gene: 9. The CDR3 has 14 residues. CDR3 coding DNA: TGCGCCAGCAGCAACACAGGGGGCGCAATCGGCTACACCTTC. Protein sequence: CASSNTGGAIGYTF.

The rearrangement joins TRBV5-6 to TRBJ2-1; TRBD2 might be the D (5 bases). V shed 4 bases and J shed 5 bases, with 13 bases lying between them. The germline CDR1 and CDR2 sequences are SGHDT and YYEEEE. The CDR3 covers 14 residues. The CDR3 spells CASSGDWTHNEQFF. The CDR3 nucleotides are TGTGCCAGCAGCGGTGACTGGACTCACAATGAGCAGTTCTTC.

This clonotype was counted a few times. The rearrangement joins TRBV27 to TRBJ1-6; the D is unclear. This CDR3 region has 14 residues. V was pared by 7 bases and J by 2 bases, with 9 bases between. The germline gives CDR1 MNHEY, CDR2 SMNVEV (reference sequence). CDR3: CASNAGPYNSPLHF. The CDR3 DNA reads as TGTGCCAGCAACGCGGGCCCCTATAATTCACCCCTCCACTTT.

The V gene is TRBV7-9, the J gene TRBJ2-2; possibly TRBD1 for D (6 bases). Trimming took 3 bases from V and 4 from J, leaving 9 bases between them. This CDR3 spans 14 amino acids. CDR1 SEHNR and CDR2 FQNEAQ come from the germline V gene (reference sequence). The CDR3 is CASSFRGPTGELFF. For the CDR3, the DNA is TGTGCCAGCAGCTTCAGGGGACCCACCGGGGAGCTGTTTTTT.

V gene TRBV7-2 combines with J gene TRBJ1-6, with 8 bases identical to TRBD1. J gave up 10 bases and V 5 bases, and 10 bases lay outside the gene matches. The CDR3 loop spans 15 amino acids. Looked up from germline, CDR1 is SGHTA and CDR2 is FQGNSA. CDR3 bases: TGTGCCAGCAGCCCCGACAGGGGAGAGGCATCACCCCTCCACTTT. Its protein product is CASSPDRGEASPLHF.

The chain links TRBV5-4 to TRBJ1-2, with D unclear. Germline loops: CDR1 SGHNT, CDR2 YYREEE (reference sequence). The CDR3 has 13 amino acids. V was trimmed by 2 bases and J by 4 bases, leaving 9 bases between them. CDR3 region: CASSFPGGYGYTF. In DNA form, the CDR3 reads TGTGCCAGCAGCTTTCCCGGTGGCTATGGCTACACCTTC. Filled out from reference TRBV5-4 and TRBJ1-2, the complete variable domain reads ETGVTQSPTHLIKTRGQQVTLRCSSQSGHNTVSWYQQALGQGPQFIFQYYREEENGRGNFPPRFSGLQFPNYSSELNVNALELDDSALYLCASSFPGGYGYTFGSGTRLTVV.

CDR3 sequence: CASSYAPTAGEQYF. CDR3 DNA: TGTGCCAGCAGTTATGCTCCGACGGCGGGCGAGCAGTACTTC. This chain links TRBV6-5 with TRBJ2-7, with D maybe TRBD2 (5 bases). The germline V gene encodes CDR1 MNHEY and CDR2 SVGAGI. The CDR3 totals 14 residues. The V and J ends lost 3 bases and 6 bases respectively, with 15 bases between them.

The CDR3 is CASSIRGADTQYF. In DNA, the CDR3 is TGTGCCAGTAGTATTCGTGGCGCCGATACGCAGTATTTT. This chain connects TRBV19 to TRBJ2-3; D is uncertain. Germline CDR1 and CDR2: LNHDA and SQIVND (reference sequence). This CDR3 contains 13 residues. V was shortened by 3 bases and J by 6 bases, with 10 bases between the two germline ends. Looking up the rest from reference TRBV19 and TRBJ2-3 gives the full variable domain: DGGITQSPKYLFRKEGQNVTLSCEQNLNHDAMYWYRQDPGQGLRLIYYSQIVNDFQKGDIAEGYSVSREKKESFPLTVTSAQKNPTAFYLCASSIRGADTQYFGPGTRLTVL.

The CDR3 DNA sequence: TGTGCCAGCAGTTTCCGGGACTACGCGAACACCGGGGAGCTGTTTTTT. It translates to CASSFRDYANTGELFF. This chain links TRBV6-5 with TRBJ2-2; 7 nucleotides line up with TRBD2. The CDR3 contains 16 residues. V lost 4 bases, J lost 0 bases, and 5 bases stayed unmatched. Germline lookup yields CDR1 MNHEY and CDR2 SVGAGI.

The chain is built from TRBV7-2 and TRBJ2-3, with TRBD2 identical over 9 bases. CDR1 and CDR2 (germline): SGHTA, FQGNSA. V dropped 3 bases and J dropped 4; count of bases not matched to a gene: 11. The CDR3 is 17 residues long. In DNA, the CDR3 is TGTGCCAGCAGCTTTCTACCGCGGGGGGGCCGGGCAGATACGCAGTATTTT. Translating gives CASSFLPRGGRADTQYF.

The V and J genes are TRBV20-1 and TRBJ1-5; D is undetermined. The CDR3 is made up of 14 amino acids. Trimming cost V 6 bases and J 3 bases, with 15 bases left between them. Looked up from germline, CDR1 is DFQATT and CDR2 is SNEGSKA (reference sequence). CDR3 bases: TGCAGTGCCCCAGAACAGCAAGACAATCAGCCCCAGCATTTT. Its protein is CSAPEQQDNQPQHF.

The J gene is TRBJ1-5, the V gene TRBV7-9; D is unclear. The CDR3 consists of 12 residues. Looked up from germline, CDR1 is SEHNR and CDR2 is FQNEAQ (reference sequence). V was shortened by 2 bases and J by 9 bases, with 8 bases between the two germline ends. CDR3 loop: CASSLSSLPQHF. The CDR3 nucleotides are TGTGCCAGCAGCTTATCTTCGCTGCCCCAGCATTTT.

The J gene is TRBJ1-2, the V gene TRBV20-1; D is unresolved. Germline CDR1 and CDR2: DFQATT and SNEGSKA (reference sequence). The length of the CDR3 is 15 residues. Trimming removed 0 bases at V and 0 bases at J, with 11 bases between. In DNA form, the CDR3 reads TGCAGTGCTAGAGAAGGTATAACAGCTAACTATGGCTACACCTTC. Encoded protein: CSAREGITANYGYTF.

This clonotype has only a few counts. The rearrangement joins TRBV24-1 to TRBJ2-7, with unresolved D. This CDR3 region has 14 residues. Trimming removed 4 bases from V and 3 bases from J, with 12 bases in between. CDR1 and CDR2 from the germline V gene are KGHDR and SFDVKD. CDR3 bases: TGTGCCACCAGTGACCCTACTTCAAGCTACGAGCAGTACTTC. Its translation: CATSDPTSSYEQYF.

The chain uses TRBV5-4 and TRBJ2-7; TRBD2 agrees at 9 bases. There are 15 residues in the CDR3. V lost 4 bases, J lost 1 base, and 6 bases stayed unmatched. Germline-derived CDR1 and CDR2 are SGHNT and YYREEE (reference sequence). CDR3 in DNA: TGTGCCAGCAGCCCGGGGACTAGCCCTTCCTACGAGCAGTACTTC. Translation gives CASSPGTSPSYEQYF.

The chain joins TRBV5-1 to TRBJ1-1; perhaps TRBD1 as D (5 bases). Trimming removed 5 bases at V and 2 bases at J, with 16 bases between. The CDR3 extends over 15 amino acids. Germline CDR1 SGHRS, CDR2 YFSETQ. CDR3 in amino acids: CASRADFGGNTEAFF. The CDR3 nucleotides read TGCGCCAGCAGGGCAGATTTCGGGGGAAACACTGAAGCTTTCTTT.

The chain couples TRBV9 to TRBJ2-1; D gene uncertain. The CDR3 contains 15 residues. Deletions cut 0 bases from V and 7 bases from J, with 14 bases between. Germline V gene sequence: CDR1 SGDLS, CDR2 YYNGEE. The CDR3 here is CASSVVMESWNEQFF. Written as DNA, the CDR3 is TGTGCCAGCAGCGTAGTGATGGAAAGCTGGAATGAGCAGTTCTTC.

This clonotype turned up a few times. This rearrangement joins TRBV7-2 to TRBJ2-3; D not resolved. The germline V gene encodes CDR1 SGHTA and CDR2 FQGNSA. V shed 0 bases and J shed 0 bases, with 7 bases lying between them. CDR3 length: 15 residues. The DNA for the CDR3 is TGTGCCAGCAGCTTAGCCCAGTATAGCACAGATACGCAGTATTTT. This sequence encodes CASSLAQYSTDTQYF.

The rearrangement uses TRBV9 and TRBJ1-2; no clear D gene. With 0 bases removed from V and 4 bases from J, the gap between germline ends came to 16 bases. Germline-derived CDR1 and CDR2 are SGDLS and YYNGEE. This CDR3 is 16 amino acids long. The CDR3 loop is CASSVVSGINTYGYTF. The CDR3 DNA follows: TGTGCCAGCAGCGTAGTTTCGGGTATCAACACCTATGGCTACACCTTC.